These 22 T cell receptor beta chains were sequenced from one sample in a study of T cells in Graves' hyperthyroidism and ophthalmopathy. Amplification of TCR beta CDR3 regions was performed using RNA transcripts as template. A set of HTBI primers served as the primers for a first-round RT-PCR of the TCR CDR3. MiXCR, run by TCRdb on the multiplex PCR reads, gives a single entry per CDR3 protein. The table shows hundreds of thousands of distinct CDR3 sequences, with about 20% occurring only once. The sequenced sample consisted of blood. Receptors were obtained from a middle-aged man with Graves' ophthalmopathy.

This clonotype was observed a few times. The chain couples TRBV7-2 to TRBJ2-5, with a tentative D call TRBD1 (7 bases). The CDR3 totals 15 residues. Deletions cut 3 bases from V and 5 bases from J, with 16 bases between. Germline CDR1 is SGHTA and CDR2 is FQGNSA. CDR3 residues: CASSFYTSRGETQYF. The DNA of the CDR3 is TGTGCCAGCAGCTTCTATACTAGCAGGGGGGAGACCCAGTACTTC.

In regard to this clonotype: It may be a read error: a sequence one base away is much more abundant. This chain links TRBV5-1 with TRBJ2-7; 7 bases line up with TRBD2. Germline values: CDR1 SGHRS, CDR2 YFSETQ. CDR3 length equals 15 residues. CDR3: CTSRFGGLSSYEQYF. In nucleotides, the CDR3 is TGCACCAGCCGCTTCGGGGGGTTAAGCTCCTACGAGCAGTACTTC.

This clonotype was seen a few times. The chain joins TRBV7-3 to TRBJ2-1; 7 nucleotides agree with TRBD2. V was clipped by 4 bases and J by 10 bases; unmatched bases: 4. There are 12 residues in the CDR3. Per the germline V gene, CDR1 is SGHTA and CDR2 is FQGTGA. The CDR3 is CASSYVGGEQFF. In DNA, the CDR3 is TGTGCCAGCAGCTACGTGGGGGGGGAGCAGTTCTTC.

This clonotype was recorded many times. This chain connects TRBV10-1 to TRBJ1-2, with unresolved D. The CDR3 is 13 residues long. Trimming stripped 2 bases from V and 7 bases from J, with 11 bases between. Germline V gene sequence: CDR1 WNHNN, CDR2 SYGVQD (reference sequence). The CDR3 sequence: CASSEDSASGYTF. CDR3 DNA: TGCGCCAGCAGTGAGGACTCAGCGTCTGGCTACACCTTC.

In this sample, this clonotype turned up a few times. The chain joins TRBV7-9 to TRBJ1-2; D possibly corresponds to TRBD1 (5 bases). Trimming cost V 2 bases and J 8 bases, with 9 bases left between them. Germline V CDR1 and CDR2: SEHNR, FQNEAQ (reference sequence). The CDR3 is made up of 12 amino acids. The chain's CDR3 is CASSLKGVGYTF. The CDR3 DNA sequence: TGTGCCAGCAGCTTAAAAGGGGTAGGCTACACCTTC.

This clonotype was recorded a few times. DNA of the CDR3: TGCGCCAGCAGCCAAGAGGCCGGGGCACAGAGGTCCAAAAACATTCAGTACTTC. This sequence encodes CASSQEAGAQRSKNIQYF. V gene TRBV4-1 combines with J gene TRBJ2-4; D could derive from TRBD1 or TRBD2 (5 bases each). Trimming took off 0 bases at V and 2 bases at J, with 17 bases between the two ends. The CDR3 is 18 amino acids. Per germline, CDR1 MGHRA and CDR2 YSYEKL.

The rearrangement links TRBV12-3 or TRBV12-4 to TRBJ2-5, with 7 bases fitting TRBD2. This CDR3 is 14 amino acids long. The ends lost 6 bases at V and 4 bases at J; junction bases unmatched: 8. The CDR3 DNA is TGTGCCAGCAGCCGGGACTATGGGTCAGAGACCCAGTACTTC. This encodes CASSRDYGSETQYF.

This chain joins TRBV5-1 and TRBJ1-2, with no clear D. The CDR3 extends over 14 amino acids. The germline CDR1 and CDR2 sequences are SGHRS and YFSETQ. Deletions cut 4 bases from V and 8 bases from J, with 18 bases between. The CDR3 DNA sequence: TGCGCCAGCAGCCTGCCTCAAACGGGTGGCGGCTACACCTTC. Translating gives CASSLPQTGGGYTF.

Many counts were recorded for this clonotype. The chain employs TRBV5-1 and TRBJ2-1; 8 nucleotides match TRBD2. Germline V gives CDR1 SGHRS, CDR2 YFSETQ. The V segment lost 4 bases and the J segment 5 bases; nucleotides outside the gene matches: 8. This CDR3 is 15 amino acids long. In nucleotides, the CDR3 is TGCGCCAGCAGCGCAGCGGGGGTAGCCCACAATGAGCAGTTCTTC. Protein sequence: CASSAAGVAHNEQFF.

This clonotype was seen at least ten times. This chain uses TRBV28 with TRBJ2-7, with no clear D. With 5 bases removed from V and 4 bases from J, the gap between germline ends came to 15 bases. This CDR3 comprises 14 residues. Germline CDR1 and CDR2: MDHEN and SYDVKM. The CDR3 nucleotides are TGTGCCAGCAGTCCCTCCCGGCTCCCTTACGAGCAGTACTTC. Amino acids: CASSPSRLPYEQYF.

This clonotype has more than one count but fewer than ten. This chain uses TRBV28 with TRBJ2-4; D might be TRBD2 (6 bases). Germline V gives CDR1 MDHEN, CDR2 SYDVKM. V was pared by 3 bases and J by 1 base, with 16 bases between. CDR3 length: 17 amino acids. The CDR3 loop is CASSFSRQGGAKNIQYF. CDR3 coding DNA: TGTGCCAGCAGTTTCTCTCGTCAGGGAGGTGCCAAAAACATTCAGTACTTC.

This clonotype showed up many times. The J gene is TRBJ2-1, the V gene TRBV12-3 or TRBV12-4; 8 bases align to TRBD1. J was trimmed by 4 bases and V by 6 bases; bases with no gene match: 2. This CDR3 contains 13 residues. The CDR3 region has the DNA TGTGCCAGCAGGCGGACAGGGTACAATGAGCAGTTCTTC. Translated: CASRRTGYNEQFF.

In its sample, this clonotype was seen a few times. As DNA, the CDR3 is TGCGCCAGCAGCTTGGGCCAGGGGAGGACAGGGAGCCACGAGCAGTACTTC. This sequence encodes CASSLGQGRTGSHEQYF. V and J are TRBV5-1 and TRBJ2-7; TRBD1 matches 8 bases. This CDR3 spans 17 amino acids. The germline V gene has CDR1 SGHRS and CDR2 YFSETQ. Unmatched junction bases numbered 13, after V lost 0 bases and J lost 5 bases.

This clonotype was seen many times. V gene TRBV30 combines with J gene TRBJ1-2, with a weak D call TRBD1 (5 bases). CDR1 GTSNPN and CDR2 SVGIG come from the germline V gene (reference sequence). This CDR3 is built from 12 residues. Trimming stripped 0 bases from V and 7 bases from J, with 9 bases between. Written as DNA, the CDR3 is TGTGCCTGGAGTGTCGGGGCCCTTGGCTACACCTTC. Residues: CAWSVGALGYTF.

This clonotype came up once. A single base separates this from a much larger clone, so it may be a read error. The rearrangement joins TRBV18 to TRBJ2-2, with 10 nucleotides matching TRBD2. CDR1 KGHSH and CDR2 LQKENI come from the germline V gene. V trimming: 6 bases; J trimming: 6 bases; junction bases outside the gene matches: 10. The CDR3 totals 16 residues. CDR3 sequence: CASSPPGLARAGELFF. Written as DNA, the CDR3 is TGTGCCAGCTCCCCGCCGGGACTAGCGAGAGCCGGGGAGCTGTTTTTT.

This clonotype appeared a few times. This chain joins TRBV5-1 and TRBJ2-3; possible D gene TRBD2, 5 bases. With 6 bases removed from V and 5 bases from J, the gap between germline ends came to 25 bases. Germline CDR1 reads SGHRS; CDR2 reads YFSETQ. CDR3 size: 17 residues. CDR3 coding DNA: TGCGCCAGCATGAAGGAGGCTCCGTCTTTTCCTGGAGATACGCAGTATTTT. Amino acids: CASMKEAPSFPGDTQYF.

The DNA for the CDR3 is TGTGCCAGCAGCGCCTTAGCGGGGAACACCGGGGAGCTGTTTTTT. It specifies CASSALAGNTGELFF. The chain employs TRBV7-2 and TRBJ2-2, with 7 nucleotides matching TRBD2. The CDR3 is made up of 15 amino acids. The germline gives CDR1 SGHTA, CDR2 FQGNSA. V was pared by 5 bases and J by 1 base, with 4 bases of the junction left unmatched.

This clonotype appeared many times. The chain uses TRBV7-9 and TRBJ1-5; 9 positions match TRBD1. The ends lost 5 bases at V and 9 bases at J; junction bases unmatched: 8. The CDR3 runs 14 residues. CDR1 and CDR2 (germline): SEHNR, FQNEAQ (reference sequence). The chain's CDR3 is CASSPRTGDGPQHF. For the CDR3, the DNA is TGTGCCAGCAGCCCGCGGACAGGGGATGGGCCCCAGCATTTT. Combining the CDR3 with reference TRBV7-9 and TRBJ1-5 gives the whole variable domain DTGVSQNPRHKITKRGQNVTFRCDPISEHNRLYWYRQTLGQGPEFLTYFQNEAQLEKSRLLSDRFSAERPKGSFSTLEIQRTEQGDSAMYLCASSPRTGDGPQHFGDGTRLSIL.

The gene calls are TRBV4-3 and TRBJ1-1; 8 nucleotides agree with TRBD1. The CDR3 spans 14 residues. The trim removed 5 bases at V and 3 bases at J, leaving 5 bases unmatched. CDR1 is LGHNA and CDR2 is YSLEER in the germline V gene. The CDR3 region has the DNA TGCGCCAGCAGCTTGTACAGGGGGGACACTGAAGCTTTCTTT. Translated, it gives CASSLYRGDTEAFF.

The sample holds many counts of this clonotype. The chain is built from TRBV2 and TRBJ1-2; TRBD1 agrees at 7 bases. The length of the CDR3 is 12 residues. CDR1 is SNHLY, CDR2 FYNNEI, per germline. Trimming cost V 6 bases and J 7 bases; bases outside gene matches: 5. The CDR3 bases are TGTGCCAGCAGGGAGAGGGGGCTTGGCTACACCTTC. Protein: CASRERGLGYTF.

This clonotype was picked up a small number of times. The rearrangement joins TRBV19 to TRBJ2-1, with D uncertain. Trimming left V 3 bases short and J 8 bases short, with 5 bases between. The CDR3 loop spans 11 amino acids. Germline V gives CDR1 LNHDA, CDR2 SQIVND (reference sequence). CDR3 sequence: CASSIAYEQFF. The DNA for the CDR3 is TGTGCCAGTAGTATTGCCTATGAGCAGTTCTTC.

This clonotype was seen only a few times. V and J are TRBV6-1 and TRBJ1-2; unclear D gene. V was shortened by 1 base and J by 3 bases, with 9 bases between the two germline ends. Germline CDR1 MNHNS, CDR2 SASEGT. This CDR3 is built from 14 residues. CDR3 region: CASSEGRAYYGYTF. CDR3 nucleotides: TGTGCCAGCAGTGAAGGTCGTGCGTACTATGGCTACACCTTC.